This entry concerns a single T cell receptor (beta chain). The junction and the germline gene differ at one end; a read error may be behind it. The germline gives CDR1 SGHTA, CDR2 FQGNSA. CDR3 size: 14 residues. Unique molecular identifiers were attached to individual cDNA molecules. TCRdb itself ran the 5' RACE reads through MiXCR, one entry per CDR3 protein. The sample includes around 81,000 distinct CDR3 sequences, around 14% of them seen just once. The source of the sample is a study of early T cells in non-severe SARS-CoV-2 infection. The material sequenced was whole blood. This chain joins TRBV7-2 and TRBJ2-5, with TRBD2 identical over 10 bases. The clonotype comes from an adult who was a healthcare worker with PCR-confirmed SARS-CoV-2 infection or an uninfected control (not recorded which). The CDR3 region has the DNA TGTGCCAGCAGCCGCGGACTAGCGGTAGAGACCCAGCACTTC. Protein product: CASSRGLAVETQHF.